This T cell receptor beta chain was profiled in a study of cytomegalovirus exposure and HLA in healthy donors. Whole-study results and caveats: High sensitivity and specificity were reportedly achieved when the classifier diagnosed cytomegalovirus status.

PCR used 60 Vbeta primers and 13 Jbeta primers. The table came from immunoSEQ multiplex PCR; TCRdb's copy has only in-frame clones and leaves some out. The table records 110,000 or so clones, 67% of them present only once. Notes on this clone: Antigen specificity is unknown.

The V end lost 5 bases, the J end lost 2 bases, and 17 bases lay between the germline ends. Germline CDR1 reads SGHDN; CDR2 reads FVKESK. CDR3 length: 16 amino acids. The sample consisted of PBMCs. This clonotype was obtained from a man in his late teens or twenties in good health and CMV-seropositive. The chain employs TRBV14 and TRBJ2-3; possibly TRBD1 for D (6 bases). The CDR3 loop is CASSVTATGLTDTQYF. For the CDR3, the DNA is TGTGCCAGCAGCGTAACAGCTACAGGGCTCACAGATACGCAGTATTTT.